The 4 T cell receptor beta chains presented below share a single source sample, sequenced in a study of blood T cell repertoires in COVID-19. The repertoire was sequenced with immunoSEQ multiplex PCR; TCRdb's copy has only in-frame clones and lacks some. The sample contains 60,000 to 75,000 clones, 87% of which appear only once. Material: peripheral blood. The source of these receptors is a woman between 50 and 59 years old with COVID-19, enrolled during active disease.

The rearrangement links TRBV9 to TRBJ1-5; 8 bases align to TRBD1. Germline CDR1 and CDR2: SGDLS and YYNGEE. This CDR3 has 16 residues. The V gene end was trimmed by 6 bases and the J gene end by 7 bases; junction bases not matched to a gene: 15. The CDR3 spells CASTEWDRRCGQPQHF. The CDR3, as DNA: TGTGCCAGCACCGAGTGGGACAGGAGATGTGGGCAGCCCCAGCATTTT. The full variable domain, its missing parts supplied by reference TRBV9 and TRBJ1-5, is DSGVTQTPKHLITATGQRVTLRCSPRSGDLSVYWYQQSLDQGLQFLIQYYNGEERAKGNILERFSAQQFPDLHSELNLSSLELGDSALYFCASTEWDRRCGQPQHFGDGTRLSIL.

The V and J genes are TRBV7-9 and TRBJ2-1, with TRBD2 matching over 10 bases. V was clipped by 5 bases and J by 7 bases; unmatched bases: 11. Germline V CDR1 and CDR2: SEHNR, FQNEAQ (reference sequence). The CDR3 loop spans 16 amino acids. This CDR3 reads CASSRPGTSAQNEQFF. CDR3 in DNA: TGTGCCAGCAGCCGTCCCGGGACTAGCGCCCAAAATGAGCAGTTCTTC.

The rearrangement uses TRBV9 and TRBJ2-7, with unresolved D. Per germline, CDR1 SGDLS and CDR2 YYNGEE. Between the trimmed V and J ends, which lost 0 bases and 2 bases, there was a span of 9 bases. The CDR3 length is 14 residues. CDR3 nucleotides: TGTGCCAGCAGCGTAGGGGCGTCCCCCTACGAGCAGTACTTC. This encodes CASSVGASPYEQYF.

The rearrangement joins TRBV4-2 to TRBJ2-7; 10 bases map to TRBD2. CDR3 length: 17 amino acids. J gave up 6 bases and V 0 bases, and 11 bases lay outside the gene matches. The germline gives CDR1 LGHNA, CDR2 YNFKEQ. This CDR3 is CASSQDLGTGTSVEQYF. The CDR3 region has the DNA TGTGCCAGCAGCCAAGATCTCGGAACCGGGACTAGCGTCGAGCAGTACTTC.